This T cell receptor (beta chain) derives from a study of regulatory T cells in long-lasting Graves disease. Time point reported: persistent/refractory GD, antithyroid drugs over 5 years with positive TRAb. Scientists built the TCR library using RNA that was extracted from PBMCs. Relying on iRepertoire HTBI primers and Arm-PCR of CDR3 regions, the team built TCR beta libraries. TCRdb passed the multiplex PCR reads through MiXCR, listing each CDR3 protein once. Of more than 650,000 distinct CDR3 sequences in the sample, about 32% were seen once. The CDR3 runs to 15 residues. Trimming took off 9 bases at V and 0 bases at J, with 15 bases between the two ends. The germline gives CDR1 LNHDA, CDR2 SQIVND (reference sequence).

The specimen comprised peripheral blood mononuclear cells (PBMCs), sampled when the disease was refractory, from a patient treated with antithyroid drugs. The origin of this receptor is a female donor with Graves disease. This rearrangement joins TRBV19 to TRBJ2-4; D perhaps matches TRBD1 (6 bases). The CDR3 DNA reads TGTGCCAGCAGCGGAACAGGGCGAGCCAAAAACATTCAGTACTTC. Its protein is CASSGTGRAKNIQYF.